These T cell receptor beta chains were read from a single sample in a study of vaccination effects on CD4 cells after COVID-19. Data came from immunoSEQ multiplex PCR; TCRdb stores just in-frame clones and leaves some out. This table holds around 75,000 clones, roughly 73% found once. Their antigen targets remain unknown. The specimen was CD4+ T cells from PBMCs cultured with HIV peptides, collected before COVID-19 vaccination. Receptors originate from a human donor who had a prior SARS-CoV-2 infection. CDR3s include the opening cysteine and the closing phenylalanine or tryptophan. D genes are given only for firm matches. Some rows mark clone size as missing; the rest say once, few, many or name a class of expanded clone.

j_call v_call d_call clone_size cdr3_aa cdr3_nt
TRBJ2-3 TRBV2 . . CASSDGTTDTQYF TGTGCCAGCAGTGATGGCACCACAGATACGCAGTATTTT
TRBJ1-6 TRBV27 . . CASRGRRNSPLHF TGTGCCAGCAGGGGACGGAGGAATTCACCCCTCCACTTT
TRBJ2-5 TRBV4-2 . . CASSQEPFQETQYF TGTGCCAGCAGCCAAGAACCTTTCCAAGAGACCCAGTACTTC
TRBJ2-7 TRBV7-2 . . CASSGGASAGEQYF TGTGCCAGCAGCGGAGGTGCTAGCGCTGGCGAGCAGTACTTC
TRBJ2-7 TRBV3-1/TRBV3-2 . . CASSRGGEQYF TGTGCCAGCAGCCGAGGTGGCGAGCAGTACTTC
TRBJ1-2 TRBV7-9 TRBD1 . CASSSLDRLDGYTF TGTGCCAGCAGCTCGTTGGACAGGTTAGATGGCTACACCTTC
TRBJ1-5 TRBV5-6 TRBD1 once CASSTSRTGGASNQPQHF TGTGCCAGCAGCACCTCGCGAACAGGGGGCGCGAGCAATCAGCCCCAGCATTTT
TRBJ2-1 TRBV11-3 TRBD1 few CASSLGQGGSNEQFF TGTGCCAGCAGCTTAGGACAGGGTGGGTCCAATGAGCAGTTCTTC
TRBJ2-3 TRBV18 TRBD2 . CASSPPTSSRDTQYF TGTGCCAGCTCACCGCCGACTAGCTCCCGGGATACGCAGTATTTT
TRBJ2-7 TRBV3-1/TRBV3-2 . . CASSYRVTYEQYF TGTGCCAGCAGTTACAGGGTCACCTACGAGCAGTACTTC
TRBJ2-3 TRBV27 . . CASSPKRSTDTQYF TGTGCCAGCAGTCCTAAGCGGAGCACAGATACGCAGTATTTT
TRBJ2-7 TRBV4-3 . . CASSLHFVTVSYEQYF TGCGCCAGCAGCCTTCATTTTGTGACAGTATCCTACGAGCAGTACTTC
TRBJ1-5 TRBV2 . . CASRGIRYSNQPQHF TGTGCCAGCAGAGGGATCCGTTATAGCAATCAGCCCCAGCATTTT
TRBJ1-1 TRBV7-3 . few CASSLRGGMAEAFF TGTGCCAGCAGCCTAAGGGGTGGGATGGCTGAAGCTTTCTTT
TRBJ2-3 TRBV6-5 TRBD2 . CATTVTSGGDTQYF TGTGCCACCACGGTGACTAGCGGGGGGGATACGCAGTATTTT
TRBJ1-4 TRBV6-1 . . CASSEGSNNEKLFF TGTGCCAGCAGTGAAGGTAGCAATAATGAAAAACTGTTTTTT
TRBJ1-4 TRBV7-9 TRBD1 . CASSFRGRGEKLFF TGTGCCAGCAGCTTCAGGGGGCGCGGTGAAAAACTGTTTTTT
TRBJ1-1 TRBV29-1 TRBD1 few CSVGPLTGGGTEAFF TGCAGCGTTGGGCCCCTGACAGGGGGTGGCACTGAAGCTTTCTTT
TRBJ1-5 TRBV6-5 . few CASSYRRNQPQHF TGTGCCAGCAGTTACCGCCGTAATCAGCCCCAGCATTTT
TRBJ2-5 TRBV7-3 . . CASSPQGPNSQETQYF TGTGCCAGCAGCCCTCAGGGACCCAACTCCCAAGAGACCCAGTACTTC
TRBJ1-1 TRBV5-1 . . CASSSGPKAFF TGCGCCAGCAGCTCGGGTCCAAAAGCTTTCTTT
TRBJ1-4 TRBV4-2 TRBD1 . CASSQDRGKSEKLFF TGTGCCAGCAGCCAGGACAGGGGGAAAAGCGAAAAACTGTTTTTT
TRBJ2-2 TRBV11-3 TRBD1 . CASSARDRAGELFF TGTGCCAGCAGCGCCCGTGACAGGGCCGGGGAGCTGTTTTTT